The source of this T cell receptor beta chain is a study of blood T cell repertoires in COVID-19. Study summary: Sites across the United States, Italy and Spain contributed samples from acute and convalescent COVID-19.

Original analysis: From reference gene primer amplification, estimates of nucleated cell counts were derived. TCRdb's copy holds only in-frame clones and misses some; the assay was immunoSEQ multiplex PCR. V and J calls and clone size follow that table, whereas D and trimming were derived from the DNA. This sample carries 110,000 or so clones, 85% of them seen once, and the ten largest clones take roughly 3.9%. This clone was picked up one time. The receptor comes from a man between 60 and 75 years old with acute or convalescent COVID-19. The source material was peripheral blood.

The CDR3 region has the DNA TGCAGCGTTCTCGTTACGGGTGAGCAGTTCTTC. Amino acid sequence: CSVLVTGEQFF. J is TRBJ2-1 and V is TRBV29-1; D unresolved. This CDR3 is built from 11 residues. V was pared by 5 bases and J by 9 bases, with 11 bases between. Germline V gene lookup returns CDR1 SQVTM and CDR2 ANQGSEA.